This T cell receptor beta chain was identified during a study of post-analysis software for immune sequencing data. Whole-study results and caveats: Strong co-clustering by F measure linked samples that shared a preparation batch. TRBV segments more frequent in patients than in controls numbered a few and included TRBV5-6, TRBV5-1 and TRBV20-1.

Germline V gene sequence: CDR1 SGDLS, CDR2 YYNGEE. The CDR3 covers 15 residues. V lost 4 bases to trimming and J lost 4 bases; unmatched junction nucleotides: 8. This clonotype was recorded a few times. Its antigen is unknown. Every TCR beta cDNA library bore unique molecular identifiers. One entry per CDR3 protein results from TCRdb running MiXCR on the PCR reads. This repertoire shows around 440,000 distinct CDR3 sequences, around 40% found once; its top ten account for roughly an eighth. This TCR derives from a girl aged 5 to 17 with multiple sclerosis. Material for sequencing was blood. V is TRBV9 and J is TRBJ2-7; 10 bases align to TRBD2. This CDR3 reads CASSPLAGAPYEQYF. The CDR3 region has the DNA TGTGCCAGCAGCCCCCTAGCGGGAGCTCCTTACGAGCAGTACTTC.